Reported below is one T cell receptor (beta chain). The antigen is undetermined. Sampled 1 year posttransplant, controls received myeloablative marrow transplants, methotrexate and a calcineurin inhibitor. This sample is part of a study of T cells after posttransplantation cyclophosphamide. Findings and limits, study-wide: Donor CD8+ memory clones often dominated recipient blood repertoires at later times. TRB overlap between skin or GI tissue T cells and blood was limited. TRB clonality was highly associated with recipient CMV seropositivity and reactivation.

Only in-frame clones appear in the TCRdb table, and some are missing; sequencing was by immunoSEQ multiplex PCR. This sample carries thousands of clones, over 70% of them seen once, and the ten largest clones take around 24%. Material: PBMCs, obtained after an allogeneic stem cell transplant with a calcineurin inhibitor and methotrexate. This sequence originates from a male patient aged 35-50 years who received an allogeneic stem cell transplant from an unrelated donor, was CMV-positive, and had chronic GVHD only. The graft donor may have given rise to some T cells.

The CDR3 region is CASSQDMYQGSYNEQFF. For the CDR3, the DNA is TGCGCCAGCAGCCAAGATATGTACCAGGGGTCCTACAATGAGCAGTTCTTC. The rearrangement joins TRBV4-3 to TRBJ2-1; TRBD1 might be the D (6 bases). This CDR3 is 17 amino acids long. V was trimmed by 0 bases and J by 1 base, leaving 13 bases between them. From germline, CDR1 is LGHNA and CDR2 YSLEER.